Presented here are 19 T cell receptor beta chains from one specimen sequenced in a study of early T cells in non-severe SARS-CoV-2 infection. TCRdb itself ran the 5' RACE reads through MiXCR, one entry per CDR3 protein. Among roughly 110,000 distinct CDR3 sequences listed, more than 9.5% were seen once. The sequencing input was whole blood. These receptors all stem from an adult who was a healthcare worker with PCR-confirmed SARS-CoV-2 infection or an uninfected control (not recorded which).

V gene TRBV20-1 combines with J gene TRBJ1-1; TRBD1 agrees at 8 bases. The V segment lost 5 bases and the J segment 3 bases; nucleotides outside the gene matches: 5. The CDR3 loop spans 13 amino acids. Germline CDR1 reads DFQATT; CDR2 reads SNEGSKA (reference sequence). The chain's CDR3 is CSAPGQGDTEAFF. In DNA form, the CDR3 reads TGCAGTGCTCCTGGACAGGGAGACACTGAAGCTTTCTTT.

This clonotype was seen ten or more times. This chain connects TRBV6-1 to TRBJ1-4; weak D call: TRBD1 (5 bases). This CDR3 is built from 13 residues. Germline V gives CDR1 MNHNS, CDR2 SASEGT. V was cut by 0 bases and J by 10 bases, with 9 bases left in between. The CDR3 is CASSEAGAGKLFF. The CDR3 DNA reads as TGTGCCAGCAGTGAAGCCGGGGCCGGAAAACTGTTTTTT.

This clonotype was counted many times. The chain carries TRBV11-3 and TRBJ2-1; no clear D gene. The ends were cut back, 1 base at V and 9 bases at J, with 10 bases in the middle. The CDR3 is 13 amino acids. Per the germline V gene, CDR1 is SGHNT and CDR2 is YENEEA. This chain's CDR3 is CASSLGISGEQFF. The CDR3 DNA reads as TGTGCCAGCAGCTTAGGGATATCGGGTGAGCAGTTCTTC.

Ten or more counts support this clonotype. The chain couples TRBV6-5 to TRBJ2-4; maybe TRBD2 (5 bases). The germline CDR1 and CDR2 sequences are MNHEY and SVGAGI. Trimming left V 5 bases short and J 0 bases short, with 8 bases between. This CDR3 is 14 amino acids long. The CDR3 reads CASSPGGAKNIQYF. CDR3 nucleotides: TGTGCCAGCAGTCCCGGAGGAGCCAAAAACATTCAGTACTTC.

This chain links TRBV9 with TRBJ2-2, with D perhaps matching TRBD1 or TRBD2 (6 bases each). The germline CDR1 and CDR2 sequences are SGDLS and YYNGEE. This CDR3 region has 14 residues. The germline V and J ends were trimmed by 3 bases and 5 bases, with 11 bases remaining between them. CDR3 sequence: CASSGGGLTGELFF. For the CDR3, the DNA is TGTGCCAGCAGCGGAGGGGGACTTACCGGGGAGCTGTTTTTT.

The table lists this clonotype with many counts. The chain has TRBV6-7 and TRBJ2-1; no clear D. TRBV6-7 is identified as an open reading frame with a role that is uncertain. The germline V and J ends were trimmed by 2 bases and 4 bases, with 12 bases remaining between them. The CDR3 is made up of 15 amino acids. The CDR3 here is CASSYRPSSYNEQFF. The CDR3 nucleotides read TGTGCCAGCAGTTACCGCCCCTCCTCTTACAATGAGCAGTTCTTC.

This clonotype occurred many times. CDR3 bases: TGCAGTGCTACCACGGGGCAGGGGATCGGCTACACCTTC. Its protein product is CSATTGQGIGYTF. The J gene is TRBJ1-2, the V gene TRBV20-1; TRBD1 might be the D (6 bases). The CDR3 runs to 13 residues. Per the germline V gene, CDR1 is DFQATT and CDR2 is SNEGSKA (reference sequence). V was shortened by 4 bases and J by 8 bases, with 17 bases between the two germline ends.

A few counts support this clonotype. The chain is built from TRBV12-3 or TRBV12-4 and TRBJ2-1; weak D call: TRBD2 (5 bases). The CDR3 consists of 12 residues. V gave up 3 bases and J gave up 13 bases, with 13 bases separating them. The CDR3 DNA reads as TGTGCCAGCAGTTTCGGGGAATTGGACCAGTTCTTC. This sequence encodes CASSFGELDQFF.

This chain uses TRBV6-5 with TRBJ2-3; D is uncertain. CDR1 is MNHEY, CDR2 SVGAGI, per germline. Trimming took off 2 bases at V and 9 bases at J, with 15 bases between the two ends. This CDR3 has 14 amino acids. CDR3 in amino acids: CASSYDRAPRTQYF. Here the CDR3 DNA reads TGTGCCAGCAGTTACGACCGAGCGCCCCGGACGCAGTATTTT.

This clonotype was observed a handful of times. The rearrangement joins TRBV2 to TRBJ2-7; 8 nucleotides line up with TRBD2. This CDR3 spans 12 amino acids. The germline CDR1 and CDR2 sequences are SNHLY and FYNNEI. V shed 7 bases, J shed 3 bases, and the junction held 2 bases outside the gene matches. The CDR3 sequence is CASTGRVYEQYF. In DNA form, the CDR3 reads TGTGCCAGCACCGGGAGGGTCTACGAGCAGTACTTC.

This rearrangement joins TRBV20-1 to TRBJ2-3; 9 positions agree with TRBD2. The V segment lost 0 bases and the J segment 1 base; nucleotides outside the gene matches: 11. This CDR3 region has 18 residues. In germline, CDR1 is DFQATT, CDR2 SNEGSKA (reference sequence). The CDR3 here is CSARDPQRVAGGTDTQYF. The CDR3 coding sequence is TGCAGTGCTAGAGACCCCCAGAGGGTAGCGGGGGGCACAGATACGCAGTATTTT.

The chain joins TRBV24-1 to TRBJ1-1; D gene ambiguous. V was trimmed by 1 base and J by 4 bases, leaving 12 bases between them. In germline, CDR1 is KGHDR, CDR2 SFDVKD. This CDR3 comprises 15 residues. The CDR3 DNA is TGTGCCACCAGTGATTTCCAGGTTAGCGGCACTGAAGCTTTCTTT. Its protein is CATSDFQVSGTEAFF.

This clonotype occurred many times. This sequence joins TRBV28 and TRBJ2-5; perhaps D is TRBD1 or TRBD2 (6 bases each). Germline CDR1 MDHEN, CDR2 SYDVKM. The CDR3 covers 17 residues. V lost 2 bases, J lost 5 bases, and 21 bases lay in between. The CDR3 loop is CASSLPKWVGGQETQYF. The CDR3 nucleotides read TGTGCCAGCAGTTTACCGAAGTGGGTGGGGGGCCAGGAGACCCAGTACTTC.

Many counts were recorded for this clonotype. The CDR3 DNA follows: TGCAGTGCTACTAGCGGGAGCTCCTACAATGAGCAGTTCTTC. It encodes CSATSGSSYNEQFF. The rearrangement uses TRBV20-1 and TRBJ2-1, with 10 bases fitting TRBD2. The germline V gene has CDR1 DFQATT and CDR2 SNEGSKA (reference sequence). The ends lost 4 bases at V and 0 bases at J; junction bases unmatched: 0. The CDR3 is made up of 14 amino acids.

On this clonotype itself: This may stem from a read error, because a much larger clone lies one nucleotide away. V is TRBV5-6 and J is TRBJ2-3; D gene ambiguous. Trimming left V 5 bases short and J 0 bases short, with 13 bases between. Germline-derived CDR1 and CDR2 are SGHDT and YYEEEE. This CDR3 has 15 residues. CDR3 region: CASSRDLMSTDTQYF. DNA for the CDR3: TGTGCCAGCAGTCGAGACCTTATGAGCACAGATACGCAGTATTTT.

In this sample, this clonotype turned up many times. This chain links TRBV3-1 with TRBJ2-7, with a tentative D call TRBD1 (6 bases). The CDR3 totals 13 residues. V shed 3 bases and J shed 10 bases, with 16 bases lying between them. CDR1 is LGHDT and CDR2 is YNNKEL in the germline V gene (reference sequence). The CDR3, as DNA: TGTGCCAGCAGCCAGACCTTACAGGGACCTCAGTACTTC. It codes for CASSQTLQGPQYF.

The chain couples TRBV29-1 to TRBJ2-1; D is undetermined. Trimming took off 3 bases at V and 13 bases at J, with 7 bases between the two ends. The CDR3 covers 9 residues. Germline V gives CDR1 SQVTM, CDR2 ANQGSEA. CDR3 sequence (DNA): TGCAGCGTTGACGCTAATCAGTTCTTC. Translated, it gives CSVDANQFF.

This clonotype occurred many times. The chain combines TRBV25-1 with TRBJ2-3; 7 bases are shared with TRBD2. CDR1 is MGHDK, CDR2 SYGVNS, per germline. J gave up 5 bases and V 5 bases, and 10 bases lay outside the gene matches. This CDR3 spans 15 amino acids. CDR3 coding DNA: TGTGCCAGCAGTCCACAAAGGGACTACAGAGATACGCAGTATTTT. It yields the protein CASSPQRDYRDTQYF. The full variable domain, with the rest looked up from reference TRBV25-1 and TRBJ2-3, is EADIYQTPRYLVIGTGKKITLECSQTMGHDKMYWYQQDPGMELHLIHYSYGVNSTEKGDLSSESTVSRIRTEHFPLTLESARPSHTSQYLCASSPQRDYRDTQYFGPGTRLTVL.

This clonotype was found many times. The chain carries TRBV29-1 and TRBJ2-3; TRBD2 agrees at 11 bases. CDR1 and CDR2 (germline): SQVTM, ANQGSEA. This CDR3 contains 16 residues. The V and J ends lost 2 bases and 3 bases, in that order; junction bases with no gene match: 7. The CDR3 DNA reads TGCAGCGTTGAAATGCGACTAGCGGGGATGACAGATACGCAGTATTTT. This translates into CSVEMRLAGMTDTQYF.